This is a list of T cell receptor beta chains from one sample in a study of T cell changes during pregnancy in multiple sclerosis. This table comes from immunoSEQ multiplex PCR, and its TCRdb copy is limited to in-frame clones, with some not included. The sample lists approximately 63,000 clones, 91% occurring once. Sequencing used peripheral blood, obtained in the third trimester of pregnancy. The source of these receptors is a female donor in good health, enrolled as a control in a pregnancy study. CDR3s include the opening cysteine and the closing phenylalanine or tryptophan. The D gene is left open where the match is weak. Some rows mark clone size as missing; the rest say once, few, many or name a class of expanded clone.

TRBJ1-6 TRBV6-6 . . CASSYGQTSSPLHF TGTGCCAGCAGTTACGGACAGACGAGCTCACCCCTCCACTTT
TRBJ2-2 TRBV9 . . CASSVLSGELFF TGTGCCAGCAGCGTTCTCAGCGGGGAGCTGTTTTTT
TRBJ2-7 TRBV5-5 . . CASSLDIPGQYF TGTGCCAGCAGCCTGGACATTCCTGGGCAGTACTTC
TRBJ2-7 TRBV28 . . CASRYQDEQYF TGTGCCAGCAGATACCAGGACGAGCAGTACTTC
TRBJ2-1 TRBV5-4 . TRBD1 CASSPRTGGAVSYNEQFF TGTGCCAGCAGCCCTAGGACAGGGGGCGCAGTGTCCTACAATGAGCAGTTCTTC
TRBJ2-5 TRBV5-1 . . CASSLVRGPGETQYF TGCGCCAGCAGCTTGGTCAGGGGTCCCGGAGAGACCCAGTACTTC
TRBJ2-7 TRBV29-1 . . CSVEKESYEQYF TGCAGCGTTGAAAAGGAGTCCTACGAGCAGTACTTC
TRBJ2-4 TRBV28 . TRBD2 CASSLRTSTQLAKNIQYF TGTGCCAGCAGTTTGAGGACTAGCACACAGCTAGCCAAAAACATTCAGTACTTC
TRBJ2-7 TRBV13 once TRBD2 CASSYSSGGNAYEQYF TGTGCCAGCAGCTATTCTAGCGGGGGGAATGCCTACGAGCAGTACTTC
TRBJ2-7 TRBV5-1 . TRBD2 CASTLTSGRAPYEQYF TGCGCCAGCACCCTGACTAGCGGGAGGGCCCCGTACGAGCAGTACTTC
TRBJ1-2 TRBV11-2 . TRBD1 CASSLGQGAAGYTF TGTGCCAGCAGCTTAGGACAGGGGGCTGCGGGCTACACCTTC
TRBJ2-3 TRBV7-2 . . CASSPGIGLYTQYF TGTGCCAGCAGCCCAGGCATTGGGCTTTATACGCAGTATTTT
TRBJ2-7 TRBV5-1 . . CASSSQEQGSYEQYF TGCGCCAGCAGCAGCCAGGAACAGGGCTCCTACGAGCAGTACTTC
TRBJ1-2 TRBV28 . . CASSSTGTYGYTF TGTGCCAGCAGCTCAACAGGGACCTATGGCTACACCTTC
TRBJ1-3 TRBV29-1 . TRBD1 CSVETGEYTIYF TGCAGCGTTGAAACAGGGGAGTACACCATATATTTT
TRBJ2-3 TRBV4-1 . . CASSQDGNTQYF TGCGCCAGCAGCCAAGACGGGAATACGCAGTATTTT
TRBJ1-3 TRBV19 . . CASSIGGRSGNTIYF TGTGCCAGTAGTATAGGAGGGCGCTCTGGAAACACCATATATTTT
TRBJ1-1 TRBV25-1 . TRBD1 CASSFMTGGRTEAFF TGTGCCAGCAGTTTTATGACAGGGGGCCGCACTGAAGCTTTCTTT